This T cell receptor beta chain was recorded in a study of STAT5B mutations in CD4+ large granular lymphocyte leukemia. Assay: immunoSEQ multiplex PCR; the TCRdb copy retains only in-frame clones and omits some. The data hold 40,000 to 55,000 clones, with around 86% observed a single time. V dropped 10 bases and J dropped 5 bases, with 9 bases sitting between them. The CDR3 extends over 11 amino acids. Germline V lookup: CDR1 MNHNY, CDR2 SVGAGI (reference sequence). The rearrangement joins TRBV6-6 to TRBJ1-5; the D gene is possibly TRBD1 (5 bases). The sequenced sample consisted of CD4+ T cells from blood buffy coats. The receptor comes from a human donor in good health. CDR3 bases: TGTGCCACGGGACCCGATCAGCCCCAGCATTTT. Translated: CATGPDQPQHF.